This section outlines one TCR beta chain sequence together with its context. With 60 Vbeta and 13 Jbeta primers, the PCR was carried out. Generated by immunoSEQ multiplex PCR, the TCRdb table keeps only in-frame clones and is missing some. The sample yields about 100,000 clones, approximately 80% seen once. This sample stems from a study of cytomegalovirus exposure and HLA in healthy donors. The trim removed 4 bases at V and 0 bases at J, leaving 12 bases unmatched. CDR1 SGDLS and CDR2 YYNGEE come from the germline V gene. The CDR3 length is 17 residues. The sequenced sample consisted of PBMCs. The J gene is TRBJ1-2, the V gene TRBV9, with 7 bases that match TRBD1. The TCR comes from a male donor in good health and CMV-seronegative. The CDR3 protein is CASSPDRVDRPNYGYTF. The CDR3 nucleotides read TGTGCCAGCAGCCCCGACAGGGTAGATCGTCCTAACTATGGCTACACCTTC.